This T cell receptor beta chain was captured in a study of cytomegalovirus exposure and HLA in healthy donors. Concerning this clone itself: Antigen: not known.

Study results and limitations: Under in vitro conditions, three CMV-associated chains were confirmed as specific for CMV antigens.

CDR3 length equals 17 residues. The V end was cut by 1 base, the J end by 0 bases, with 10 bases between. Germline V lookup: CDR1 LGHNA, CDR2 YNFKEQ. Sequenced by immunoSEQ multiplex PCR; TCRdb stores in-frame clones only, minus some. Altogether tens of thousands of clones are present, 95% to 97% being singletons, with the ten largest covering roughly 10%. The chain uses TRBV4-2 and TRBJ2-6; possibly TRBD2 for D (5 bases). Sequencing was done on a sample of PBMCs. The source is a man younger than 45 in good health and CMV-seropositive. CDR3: CASSQVGGRSGANVLTF. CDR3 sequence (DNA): TGTGCCAGCAGCCAAGTGGGCGGGCGCTCTGGGGCCAACGTCCTGACTTTC.